This TCR beta chain derives from a study of sequential checkpoint blockade in melanoma. Indicated treatment: randomized to nivolumab then ipilimumab (arm A) or the reverse (arm B). Profiled with immunoSEQ multiplex PCR; TCRdb holds only in-frame clones, not every one. This table holds some 9,600 clones, about 25% found once. The germline V gene encodes CDR1 MNHGY and CDR2 SAAAGT. The CDR3 length is 12 residues. V trimming: 5 bases; J trimming: 8 bases; junction bases outside the gene matches: 4. This clone was seen a handful of times. The sample in question was tumor tissue (inferred from file names), obtained from a patient given nivolumab and ipilimumab in sequence. This clonotype was sampled from a human donor with melanoma. The V gene is TRBV6-8, the J gene TRBJ1-2; 8 nucleotides match TRBD1. CDR3 region: CASSTTGEGYTF. DNA of the CDR3: TGTGCCAGCAGTACGACAGGGGAAGGCTACACCTTC.